These 30 T cell receptor beta chains share one sample of origin, sequenced in a study of CD8+ T cells in alopecia areata. After isolation, RNA underwent reverse transcription to generate cDNA as the sequencing template. The data were produced by immunoSEQ multiplex PCR, yet TCRdb's version contains in-frame clones alone and is incomplete. The sample records more than 200,000 clones, around two thirds being singletons. This specimen consisted of CD4+ T cells sorted from blood, obtained at week 0. The receptors were sampled from a human donor with alopecia areata.

This clone was seen only a few times. V and J are TRBV5-1 and TRBJ2-7; 9 bases fit TRBD1. Trimming took 3 bases from V and 3 from J; bases not matched to a gene: 7. Germline values: CDR1 SGHRS, CDR2 YFSETQ. This CDR3 has 15 residues. The CDR3 protein is CASSSPGQGFYEQYF. The DNA of the CDR3 is TGCGCCAGCAGCTCGCCAGGACAGGGGTTCTACGAGCAGTACTTC. The complete variable domain, with remaining parts taken from reference TRBV5-1 and TRBJ2-7, reads KAGVTQTPRYLIKTRGQQVTLSCSPISGHRSVSWYQQTPGQGLQFLFEYFSETQRNKGNFPGRFSGRQFSNSRSEMNVSTLELGDSALYLCASSSPGQGFYEQYFGPGTRLTVT.

V is TRBV7-2 and J is TRBJ1-2; 10 nucleotides align to TRBD1. Germline CDR1 and CDR2: SGHTA and FQGNSA. With V trimmed by 5 bases and J by 6 bases, 9 bases remained unmatched. This CDR3 region has 15 residues. CDR3 sequence (DNA): TGTGCCAGCAGCCCGGGACAGGGGACTTCGAATGGCTACACCTTC. The encoded protein is CASSPGQGTSNGYTF.

This rearrangement joins TRBV6-5 to TRBJ2-1; D remains ambiguous. This CDR3 region has 15 residues. Germline CDR1 reads MNHEY; CDR2 reads SVGAGI. V gave up 0 bases and J gave up 3 bases, with 9 bases separating them. DNA of the CDR3: TGTGCCAGCAGTTACTCGAGGTCAATCTACAATGAGCAGTTCTTC. The encoded protein is CASSYSRSIYNEQFF.

This rearrangement joins TRBV27 to TRBJ2-5; TRBD1 agrees at 9 bases. V was clipped by 3 bases and J by 5 bases; unmatched bases: 7. CDR3 length: 15 residues. Germline V gene lookup returns CDR1 MNHEY and CDR2 SMNVEV (reference sequence). CDR3 protein: CASSFRGQGWETQYF. CDR3 DNA sequence: TGTGCCAGCAGTTTCCGGGGACAGGGTTGGGAGACCCAGTACTTC.

This clone was detected only a few times. The CDR3 DNA reads as TGTGCCAGCAGCTCCCAAAGGGGGCCTTCCACCGGGGAGCTGTTTTTT. It encodes CASSSQRGPSTGELFF. The chain recombines TRBV7-3 with TRBJ2-2, with 7 bases that match TRBD1. Germline trimming cut 4 bases from V and 4 bases from J; bases unmatched to any gene: 9. Germline CDR1 reads SGHTA; CDR2 reads FQGTGA. The CDR3 length is 16 residues.

Only one count was recorded for this clone. The rearrangement links TRBV4-1 to TRBJ1-2; 8 positions agree with TRBD1. This CDR3 comprises 14 residues. Germline V gene lookup returns CDR1 MGHRA and CDR2 YSYEKL. V was pared by 11 bases and J by 3 bases, with 11 bases of the junction left unmatched. The CDR3 region has the DNA TGCGCCTCATCCCAGGGGGCGCCTGACTATGGCTACACCTTC. It codes for CASSQGAPDYGYTF.

This clone was found a few times. The gene calls are TRBV29-1 and TRBJ1-2, with D uncertain. Germline loops: CDR1 SQVTM, CDR2 ANQGSEA. Trimming left V 1 base short and J 7 bases short, with 10 bases between. This CDR3 region has 12 residues. CDR3 DNA sequence: TGCAGCGTTGAAGCGGGGAGACGTGGCTACACCTTC. Amino acids: CSVEAGRRGYTF.

The rearrangement links TRBV30 to TRBJ1-1; 8 bases line up with TRBD1. CDR1 is GTSNPN, CDR2 SVGIG, per germline (reference sequence). The CDR3 has 14 residues. V shed 4 bases, J shed 0 bases, and the junction held 4 bases outside the gene matches. The CDR3 protein is CAWTPGQVNTEAFF. In DNA, the CDR3 is TGTGCCTGGACCCCGGGACAGGTGAACACTGAAGCTTTCTTT.

The rearrangement joins TRBV25-1 to TRBJ1-1; D possibly corresponds to TRBD1 (6 bases). The ends were cut back, 2 bases at V and 7 bases at J, with 20 bases in the middle. Germline V lookup: CDR1 MGHDK, CDR2 SYGVNS. The CDR3 is 16 amino acids. Here the CDR3 reads CASSEPNKGGRGEAFF. CDR3 nucleotides: TGTGCCAGCAGTGAACCTAACAAGGGGGGTCGGGGTGAAGCTTTCTTT.

The CDR3 sequence: CASGRSAVSGANVLTF. The CDR3 nucleotides read TGTGCCAGCGGGCGGAGCGCTGTCTCTGGGGCCAACGTCCTGACTTTC. This chain uses TRBV2 with TRBJ2-6; the D is unclear. The CDR3 consists of 16 residues. CDR1 SNHLY and CDR2 FYNNEI come from the germline V gene. Trimming cost V 8 bases and J 0 bases, with 14 bases left between them.

The chain couples TRBV5-6 to TRBJ2-3; no definite D call. Germline CDR1 and CDR2: SGHDT and YYEEEE. Deletions cut 3 bases from V and 0 bases from J, with 8 bases between. CDR3 length equals 14 residues. DNA for the CDR3: TGTGCCAGCAGCTCCAAGAAAAGCACAGATACGCAGTATTTT. Protein sequence: CASSSKKSTDTQYF.

The gene calls are TRBV30 and TRBJ1-1; D ambiguous. The CDR3 is 13 residues long. Germline CDR1 is GTSNPN and CDR2 is SVGIG (reference sequence). V lost 2 bases and J lost 0, with 7 bases in between. For the CDR3, the DNA is TGTGCCTGGAGTTCCAACATGAACACTGAAGCTTTCTTT. This gives the protein CAWSSNMNTEAFF.

The rearrangement joins TRBV7-2 to TRBJ1-6; weak D call: TRBD1 (5 bases). Germline V gene lookup returns CDR1 SGHTA and CDR2 FQGNSA. This CDR3 has 12 amino acids. V was trimmed by 1 base and J by 10 bases, leaving 5 bases between them. CDR3: CASSLGGSPLHF. The CDR3 nucleotides read TGTGCCAGCAGCTTAGGGGGCTCACCCCTCCACTTT.

This clone was counted once. The rearrangement joins TRBV29-1 to TRBJ2-7; D possibly corresponds to TRBD2 (5 bases). The germline V and J ends were trimmed by 7 bases and 0 bases, with 10 bases remaining between them. CDR1 is SQVTM, CDR2 ANQGSEA, per germline. The CDR3 extends over 12 amino acids. Here the CDR3 reads CSAQRGSYEQYF. CDR3 bases: TGCAGCGCGCAACGGGGCTCCTACGAGCAGTACTTC.

Written as DNA, the CDR3 is TGTGCCAGCAGCTTAGGCGGGGCAAAGACCCAGTACTTC. It specifies CASSLGGAKTQYF. The gene calls are TRBV7-2 and TRBJ2-5; weak D call: TRBD2 (6 bases). The CDR3 is 13 amino acids. Germline lookup yields CDR1 SGHTA and CDR2 FQGNSA. V was clipped by 1 base and J by 6 bases, with 9 bases between them.

In this sample, this clone turned up a few times. The chain joins TRBV10-3 to TRBJ1-6; D is unresolved. Germline lookup yields CDR1 ENHRY and CDR2 SYGVKD. V lost 6 bases and J 8 bases, leaving 11 bases between the germline ends. CDR3 length: 13 residues. DNA of the CDR3: TGTGCCATCAGGCGGGAGGCGGATTCACCCCTCCACTTT. Protein: CAIRREADSPLHF.

This chain connects TRBV10-3 to TRBJ2-1; 8 bases are shared with TRBD1. The CDR3 extends over 15 amino acids. Unmatched junction bases numbered 9, after V lost 6 bases and J lost 5 bases. Germline assignment: CDR1 ENHRY and CDR2 SYGVKD. The CDR3 is CAIRHPPDRDNEQFF. The CDR3 DNA reads TGTGCCATCAGGCACCCACCGGACAGGGACAATGAGCAGTTCTTC.

The chain couples TRBV5-1 to TRBJ1-4; D ambiguous. CDR3 size: 13 residues. With 0 bases removed from V and 12 bases from J, the gap between germline ends came to 12 bases. The germline V gene has CDR1 SGHRS and CDR2 YFSETQ. Here the CDR3 reads CASSLDPGAELFF. In DNA form, the CDR3 reads TGCGCCAGCAGCTTGGATCCGGGAGCGGAACTGTTTTTT.

The chain combines TRBV15 with TRBJ1-3; no definite D call. Trimming stripped 0 bases from V and 4 bases from J, with 13 bases between. Looked up from germline, CDR1 is LNHNV and CDR2 is YYDKDF (reference sequence). This CDR3 contains 16 residues. CDR3 residues: CATSRDAAVLGNTIYF. As DNA, the CDR3 is TGTGCCACCAGCAGAGATGCCGCAGTGCTCGGAAACACCATATATTTT.

The J gene is TRBJ2-3, the V gene TRBV29-1; D might be TRBD2 (5 bases). The CDR3 sequence is 14 residues long. The V gene's germline CDR1 is SQVTM and CDR2 ANQGSEA. The V and J ends lost 0 bases and 6 bases respectively, with 13 bases between them. CDR3 protein: CSVEDGRGFDTQYF. In DNA, the CDR3 is TGCAGCGTTGAAGATGGGAGAGGTTTTGATACGCAGTATTTT.

This clone has more than one count but fewer than ten. The chain carries TRBV19 and TRBJ2-5; the match to TRBD1 covers 8 bases. CDR3 length: 14 amino acids. The J segment lost 7 bases and the V segment lost 6 bases, leaving 10 bases of the junction unmatched. Germline-derived CDR1 and CDR2 are LNHDA and SQIVND (reference sequence). The CDR3 region has the DNA TGTGCCAGTAGACAGACAGGGGCCCAGGTGACCCAGTACTTC. Amino acid sequence: CASRQTGAQVTQYF.

This chain connects TRBV30 to TRBJ2-3, with 11 bases matching TRBD2. With 2 bases clipped from V and 5 bases from J, the junction kept 6 bases outside the gene matches. The CDR3 has 15 residues. Per the germline V gene, CDR1 is GTSNPN and CDR2 is SVGIG (reference sequence). CDR3 DNA sequence: TGTGCCTGGAGTACCCCTAGCGGGGGGCAAGATACGCAGTATTTT. Translation gives CAWSTPSGGQDTQYF. Full variable domain (remainder filled in from reference TRBV30 and TRBJ2-3): SQTIHQWPATLVQPVGSPLSLECTVEGTSNPNLYWYRQAAGRGLQLLFYSVGIGQISSEVPQNLSASRPQDRQFILSSKKLLLSDSGFYLCAWSTPSGGQDTQYFGPGTRLTVL.

The genes are TRBV30 and TRBJ2-6, with unresolved D. The ends were cut back, 8 bases at V and 0 bases at J, with 8 bases in the middle. CDR1 and CDR2 from the germline V gene are GTSNPN and SVGIG (reference sequence). The CDR3 has 13 residues. The CDR3 DNA reads TGTGCCGGGAACCCCTCTGGGGCCAACGTCCTGACTTTC. Its protein product is CAGNPSGANVLTF.

The rearrangement joins TRBV30 to TRBJ2-1; D gene ambiguous. Trimming removed 0 bases from V and 7 bases from J, with 7 bases in between. The V gene's germline CDR1 is GTSNPN and CDR2 SVGIG (reference sequence). The CDR3 totals 12 residues. DNA for the CDR3: TGTGCCTGGAGTGTCCCGGCGAATGAGCAGTTCTTC. Translated: CAWSVPANEQFF.

The chain carries TRBV27 and TRBJ1-5, with D possibly being TRBD1 (6 bases). The ends were cut back, 6 bases at V and 1 base at J, with 25 bases in the middle. Looked up from germline, CDR1 is MNHEY and CDR2 is SMNVEV (reference sequence). The CDR3 has 19 amino acids. CDR3 bases: TGTGCCAGCAGCAAAGGGATCGACTACAGGGTCGGGAGCAATCAGCCCCAGCATTTT. Protein product: CASSKGIDYRVGSNQPQHF.

The V call is TRBV29-1, the J call TRBJ2-7; maybe TRBD1 (5 bases). The V gene lost 7 bases and the J gene lost 5 bases, with 27 bases spanning the gap. Germline CDR1 reads SQVTM; CDR2 reads ANQGSEA. The length of the CDR3 is 16 residues. CDR3 in DNA: TGCAGCGCTTCGGACCCTTTAGGGGCATCAGGGAACGAGCAGTACTTC. Protein: CSASDPLGASGNEQYF.

The chain joins TRBV30 to TRBJ2-2; perhaps TRBD1 as D (5 bases). Germline V CDR1 and CDR2: GTSNPN, SVGIG (reference sequence). The V and J ends lost 1 base and 3 bases respectively, with 9 bases between them. The CDR3 contains 14 residues. In nucleotides, the CDR3 is TGTGCCTGGAGTGGTGACAGATACACCGGGGAGCTGTTTTTT. Amino acid sequence: CAWSGDRYTGELFF.

This clone was seen more than once but under ten times. Other DNA sequences in this sample translate to the same CDR3. The V call is TRBV29-1, the J call TRBJ2-3; no definite D call. Trimming took 3 bases from V and 3 from J, leaving 4 bases between them. The CDR3 length is 11 residues. CDR1 and CDR2 (germline): SQVTM, ANQGSEA. CDR3 in amino acids: CSVEWTDTQYF. The DNA of the CDR3 is TGCAGCGTTGAGTGGACAGATACGCAGTATTTT.

The rearrangement uses TRBV4-2 and TRBJ1-1; D might be TRBD1 (5 bases). Trimming removed 0 bases at V and 4 bases at J, with 15 bases between. The CDR3 length is 16 residues. Germline V lookup: CDR1 LGHNA, CDR2 YNFKEQ. CDR3 sequence: CASSQDFPGGGTEAFF. CDR3 in DNA: TGTGCCAGCAGCCAAGATTTCCCGGGTGGGGGCACTGAAGCTTTCTTT.

CDR3 DNA sequence: TGTGCCATCAGTGAGTCGAGTCCGGAGACCCAGTACTTC. Translating gives CAISESSPETQYF. The rearrangement links TRBV10-3 to TRBJ2-5; D is ambiguous. Trimming removed 0 bases at V and 5 bases at J, with 7 bases between. Germline V gene lookup returns CDR1 ENHRY and CDR2 SYGVKD. This CDR3 has 13 amino acids.